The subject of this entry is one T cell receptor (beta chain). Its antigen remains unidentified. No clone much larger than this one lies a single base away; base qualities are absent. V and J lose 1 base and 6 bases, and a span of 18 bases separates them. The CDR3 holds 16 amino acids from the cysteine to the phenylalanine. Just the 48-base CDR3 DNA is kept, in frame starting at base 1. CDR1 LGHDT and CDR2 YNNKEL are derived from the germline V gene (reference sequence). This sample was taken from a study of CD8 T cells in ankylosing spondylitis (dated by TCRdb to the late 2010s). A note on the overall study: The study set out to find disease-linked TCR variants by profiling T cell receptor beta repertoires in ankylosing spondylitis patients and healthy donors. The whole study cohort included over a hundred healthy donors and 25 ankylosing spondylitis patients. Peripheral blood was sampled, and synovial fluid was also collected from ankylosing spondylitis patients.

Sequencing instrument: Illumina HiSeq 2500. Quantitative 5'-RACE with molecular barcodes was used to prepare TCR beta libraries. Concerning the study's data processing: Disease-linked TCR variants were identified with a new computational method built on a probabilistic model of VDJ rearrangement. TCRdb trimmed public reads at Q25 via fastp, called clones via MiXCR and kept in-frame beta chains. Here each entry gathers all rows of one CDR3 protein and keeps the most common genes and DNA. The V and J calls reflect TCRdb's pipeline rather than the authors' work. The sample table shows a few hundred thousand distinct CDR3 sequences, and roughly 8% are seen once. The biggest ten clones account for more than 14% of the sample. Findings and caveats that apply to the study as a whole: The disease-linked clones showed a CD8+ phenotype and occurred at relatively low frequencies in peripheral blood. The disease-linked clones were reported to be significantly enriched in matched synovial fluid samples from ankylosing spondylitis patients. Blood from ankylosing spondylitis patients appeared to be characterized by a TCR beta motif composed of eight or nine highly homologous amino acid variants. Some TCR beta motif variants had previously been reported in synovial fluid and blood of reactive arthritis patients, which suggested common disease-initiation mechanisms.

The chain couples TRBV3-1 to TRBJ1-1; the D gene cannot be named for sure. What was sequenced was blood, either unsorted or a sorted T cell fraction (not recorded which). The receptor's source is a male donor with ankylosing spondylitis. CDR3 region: CASSQVSFSFDAEAFF. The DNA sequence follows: TGTGCCAGCAGCCAAGTGTCCTTCAGCTTCGACGCTGAAGCTTTCTTT.